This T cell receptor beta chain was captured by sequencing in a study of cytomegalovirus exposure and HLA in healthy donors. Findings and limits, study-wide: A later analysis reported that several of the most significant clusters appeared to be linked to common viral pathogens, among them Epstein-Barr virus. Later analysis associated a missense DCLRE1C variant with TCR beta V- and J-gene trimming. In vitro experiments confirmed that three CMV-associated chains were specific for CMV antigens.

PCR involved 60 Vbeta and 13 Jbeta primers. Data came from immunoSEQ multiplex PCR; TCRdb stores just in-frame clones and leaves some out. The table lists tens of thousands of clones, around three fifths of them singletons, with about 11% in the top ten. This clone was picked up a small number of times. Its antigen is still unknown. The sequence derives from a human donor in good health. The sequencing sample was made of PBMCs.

CDR3 loop: CSVEDDRYEQYF. The CDR3 DNA reads as TGCAGCGTTGAAGATGACAGGTACGAGCAGTACTTC. The gene calls are TRBV29-1 and TRBJ2-7; tentatively, D is TRBD1 (6 bases). This CDR3 comprises 12 residues. The V gene lost 0 bases and the J gene lost 4 bases, with 7 bases spanning the gap. Germline values: CDR1 SQVTM, CDR2 ANQGSEA.